This T cell receptor (beta chain) was documented in a study of cytomegalovirus exposure and HLA in healthy donors. Primers: 60 Vbeta forward and 13 Jbeta reverse. Clones were read by immunoSEQ multiplex PCR, and TCRdb kept only the in-frame ones, dropping some. Among approximately 220,000 clones, less than 85% were seen once, and the ten largest hold 0.63%. A note on this clone: The target antigen is unknown.

This CDR3 has 17 amino acids. The germline gives CDR1 SNHLY, CDR2 FYNNEI. The V and J ends lost 6 bases and 0 bases respectively, with 18 bases between them. Study-wide points: Later analysis associated a missense DCLRE1C variant with TCR beta V- and J-gene trimming. It was assumed in the presence/absence analyses that sequencing depth was roughly uniform across donors. The study reported that TCR beta sequences accurately predicted HLA-A and HLA-B alleles in most subjects. Later, TCR association rates were found to vary by HLA locus, highest for DRB1 and lowest for HLA-C.

This clonotype originated in a man younger than 30 in good health and CMV-seronegative. The specimen was PBMCs. This rearrangement joins TRBV2 to TRBJ2-1; weak D call: TRBD1 (6 bases). CDR3 region: CASRKGVLRVSYNEQFF. CDR3 in DNA: TGTGCCAGCAGAAAGGGGGTCTTGCGGGTCTCCTACAATGAGCAGTTCTTC.